These T cell receptor beta chains were read from a single sample in a study of blood T cell repertoires in COVID-19. Method: immunoSEQ multiplex PCR; TCRdb's copy keeps in-frame clones and lacks some. The table lists roughly 250,000 clones, around 81% of them singletons. Sequenced material: peripheral blood. Receptors originate from a middle-aged man with active or convalescent COVID-19. Each CDR3 is given with its conserved first and last residue. D genes are given only for firm matches. Clone size is given for some rows only: seen once, a few or many times, or a class if the clone is expanded.

V,length,size,D,J,CDR3,DNA
TRBV21-1,14,NA,NA,TRBJ2-3,CASSAGQGSDTQYF,TGTGCCAGCAGCGCGGGACAGGGGTCAGATACGCAGTATTTT
TRBV15,14,NA,NA,TRBJ1-1,CATSRDLGFGEAFF,TGTGCCACCAGCAGAGACCTGGGCTTCGGTGAAGCTTTCTTT
TRBV6-5,14,NA,TRBD1,TRBJ1-5,CASNTGGADQPQHF,TGTGCCAGCAATACAGGGGGCGCCGATCAGCCCCAGCATTTT
TRBV7-8,14,NA,NA,TRBJ1-5,CASILPQSNQPQHF,TGTGCCAGCATATTACCACAGAGCAATCAGCCCCAGCATTTT
TRBV5-1,18,NA,TRBD1,TRBJ2-6,CASSLNRGSSSGANVLTF,TGCGCCAGCAGCCTTAACAGGGGGTCGAGCTCTGGGGCCAACGTCCTGACTTTC
TRBV24-1,13,NA,NA,TRBJ2-1,CATSPRWGGEQFF,TGTGCCACCAGTCCGCGATGGGGAGGAGAGCAGTTCTTC
TRBV24-1,16,once,NA,TRBJ1-2,CATFLAAGRRNYGYTF,TGTGCCACCTTTTTGGCTGCGGGACGGAGAAACTATGGCTACACCTTC
TRBV9,15,NA,TRBD2,TRBJ2-3,CASSVGAGGTDTQYF,TGTGCCAGCAGCGTAGGAGCGGGGGGCACAGATACGCAGTATTTT
TRBV9,14,NA,NA,TRBJ1-1,CASSPRDLNTEAFF,TGTGCCAGCAGCCCCAGGGATTTGAACACTGAAGCTTTCTTT
TRBV6-1,14,NA,NA,TRBJ1-4,CASSEYRVNEKLFF,TGTGCCAGCAGTGAATACAGGGTTAATGAAAAACTGTTTTTT
TRBV4-2,15,NA,NA,TRBJ2-7,CASSQGRSERGEQYF,TGTGCCAGCAGCCAAGGCCGGTCGGAACGGGGCGAGCAGTACTTC
TRBV2,16,NA,NA,TRBJ2-7,CASSEAYDRLSYEQYF,TGTGCCAGCAGTGAAGCTTATGACAGGTTATCCTACGAGCAGTACTTC